Below are 5 T cell receptor beta chains sequenced from a single sample in a study of T cells in Graves' hyperthyroidism and ophthalmopathy. RNA transcripts served as the template for amplifying TCR beta CDR3 regions. An initial round of RT-PCR targeting the TCR CDR3 relied on the HTBI primer set. TCRdb used MiXCR to reprocess the multiplex PCR reads, holding one entry per CDR3 protein. This table has about 380,000 distinct CDR3 sequences, roughly 14% appearing once. The sample comprised blood. Receptors were obtained from a man aged 30 to 39 with Graves' hyperthyroidism that later progressed to Graves' ophthalmopathy.

This clonotype was seen a few times. The rearrangement links TRBV7-9 to TRBJ2-7; D possibly corresponds to TRBD1 (7 bases). Per the germline V gene, CDR1 is SEHNR and CDR2 is FQNEAQ (reference sequence). The CDR3 totals 14 residues. V lost 2 bases to trimming and J lost 4 bases, with 12 bases between them. The CDR3 region is CASSLPGGGYEQYF. In DNA, the CDR3 is TGTGCCAGCAGCTTACCAGGGGGAGGATACGAGCAGTACTTC.

J is TRBJ2-3 and V is TRBV27, with TRBD2 identical over 8 bases. The length of the CDR3 is 15 residues. Germline V gene lookup returns CDR1 MNHEY and CDR2 SMNVEV (reference sequence). The V gene end was trimmed by 3 bases and the J gene end by 1 base; junction bases not matched to a gene: 3. The CDR3: CASSFRGGRTDTQYF. In nucleotides, the CDR3 is TGTGCCAGCAGTTTCCGGGGGGGCCGCACAGATACGCAGTATTTT.

On this clonotype itself: This may come from a read error, since a much larger clone is one base off. The gene calls are TRBV29-1 and TRBJ2-7; 8 bases fit TRBD1. This CDR3 comprises 13 residues. The V segment lost 7 bases and the J segment 3 bases; nucleotides outside the gene matches: 8. From germline, CDR1 is SQVTM and CDR2 ANQGSEA. The CDR3 loop reads CSARPDRGYEQYF. CDR3 sequence (DNA): TGCAGCGCCCGACCCGACAGGGGCTACGAGCAGTACTTC.

This clonotype was found many times. J is TRBJ1-5 and V is TRBV2; D is ambiguous. There are 13 residues in the CDR3. V was shortened by 2 bases and J by 3 bases, with 5 bases between the two germline ends. Germline V CDR1 and CDR2: SNHLY, FYNNEI. The CDR3 loop reads CASSEQDNQPQHF. CDR3 nucleotide sequence: TGTGCCAGCAGTGAACAGGACAATCAGCCCCAGCATTTT.

This clonotype was detected ten times or more. It may be a read error: a sequence one base away is much more abundant. The chain joins TRBV3-1 to TRBJ1-6; possibly TRBD1 for D (6 bases). The CDR3 is made up of 12 amino acids. The V end was cut by 8 bases, the J end by 9 bases, with 11 bases between. Germline values: CDR1 LGHDT, CDR2 YNNKEL (reference sequence). For the CDR3, the DNA is TGTGCCAGCCAGGGGACGAGTTCACCCCTCCACTTT. Translation: CASQGTSSPLHF.